This T cell receptor (beta chain) came from a study of OX40 agonist ivuxolimab in advanced cancers. Sequencing was performed with immunoSEQ multiplex PCR; in TCRdb, only in-frame clones are kept and a portion is missing. The sample carries approximately 89,000 clones, around 88% recorded once. V lost 6 bases to trimming and J lost 6 bases, with 12 bases between them. CDR1 and CDR2 (germline): MNHNY, SVGAGI (reference sequence). CDR3 length: 13 residues. Sequencing used CD4+ or CD8+ T cells sorted from blood, obtained in a trial of the OX40 agonist ivuxolimab. This TCR was sampled from an adult with an advanced solid tumor such as melanoma, head and neck, liver or kidney cancer. J is TRBJ2-1 and V is TRBV6-6; perhaps D is TRBD1 or TRBD2 (5 bases each). CDR3 nucleotide sequence: TGTGCCAGCAGCTCCGGGACCATCAATGAGCAGTTCTTC. This translates into CASSSGTINEQFF.